The T cell receptor (beta chain) described here comes from a study of T cell responses to AZD1222 COVID-19 vaccine (dated by TCRdb to the early 2020s). Regarding the study in general: Because spike-specific TCR depth and breadth did not differ between the two schedules, AZD1222 recipients who got a second dose at roughly 4 weeks were pooled with those who got a second dose at roughly 12 weeks. A total of 233 trial participants underwent TCR sequencing, of whom approximately 210 received two doses of AZD1222 and roughly 25 received two doses of the MenACWY control vaccine. Trial participants were enrolled by age into subgroups of 18-55, 56-69 and 70-plus years, and around 150, 28 and 57 TCR-sequenced participants, respectively, were included in these subgroups.

With regard to this clone: Its antigen specificity is not known. Base qualities were left out, and no much larger clone turns up one base away.

Findings and caveats that apply to the study as a whole: Vaccine-associated CD4 TCRs spanned the whole spike protein, with dominant responses in regions 160-218 and 743-854. Most participants were white British and females outnumbered males, and the authors suggested that clonal diversity may have been underestimated. Conclusions about previously exposed vaccinees are limited because only 5 or 6 AZD1222 recipients were SARS-CoV-2 seropositive at baseline. Because no day 14 peak-response samples were available, the repertoires could be characterized only after the peak T cell response. Reportedly, almost half of the unique spike-specific TCRs recognized epitopes lying outside the regions that are mutated in the B.1.351 and B.1.1.7 variants. The 56-69-year group was small, and its depth increase did not reach significance, likely because of low power. Spike-specific TCR breadth and depth rose significantly after two AZD1222 doses compared with day 0 and with MenACWY recipients.

V has 6 bases trimmed and J has 4 bases trimmed; junction bases matching no gene number 3. The germline V gene (reference sequence) supplies CDR1 MNHEY and CDR2 SMNVEV. The CDR3 covers 14 residues, taking in both the cysteine and the phenylalanine. CDR3 DNA is the only sequence kept; it has 42 bases, read in frame from the first base. The sample's time point label, decoded: baseline before first vaccination. The vaccinee samples were drawn from two UK trials, COV001 and COV002, one of which was a single-blind randomized controlled phase 2/3 trial testing AZD1222 (ChAdOx1 nCoV-19) in healthy adults. For TCRbeta chain sequencing, PBMC samples were collected from trial participants at day 0 and at day 28 after the second dose. The CDR3 regions of human TCRbeta chains were analyzed by immunosequencing. Under the source paper's analysis protocol: Repertoire TCRs were matched against a reference library of SARS-CoV-2-specific TCRs generated with the MIRA antigen-specificity platform. Breadth was defined as the fraction of unique TCRs that were SARS-CoV-2-associated. Depth was defined as the fraction of total T cells that were SARS-CoV-2-associated. Using the MIRA data, every spike-specific TCR was mapped to the spike region that the TCR reacted to and assigned to either a CD4 or a CD8 class. Log10-transformed breadth and depth values were compared by one-way ANOVA with Sidak's multiple comparisons tests. The source is immuneACCESS, and TCRdb retained only in-frame sequences with V and J called. Part of the clones is not carried over; for the studies checked, unresolved V genes explain less than half of this, and the remainder is unexplained. V, J and clone size are taken as reported in that table, and D and trimming were inferred from the DNA itself. The sample has 57,000 or so clones on record, 76% of them singletons. The leading ten clones occupy about 14% of the sample.

This TCR was recovered from an adult in good health. The sequencing used peripheral blood, collected on day 0 of AZD1222 vaccination. This chain joins TRBV27 to TRBJ1-6; 7 of the junction bases match TRBD1. The DNA sequence is as follows: TGTGCCAGCAGCCGGGACAGTTATAATTCACCCCTCCACTTT. Its protein is CASSRDSYNSPLHF.